Listed here is a single T cell receptor (beta chain). This sample is part of a study of T cell changes during pregnancy in multiple sclerosis. The protocol was immunoSEQ multiplex PCR, while the TCRdb copy is restricted to in-frame clones and leaves out a portion. The repertoire has about 49,000 clones, approximately 94% of them found once; the top ten carry less than 5.5%. CDR1 MNHEY and CDR2 SVGAGI come from the germline V gene. The CDR3 is made up of 13 amino acids. V dropped 1 base and J dropped 5 bases, with 6 bases sitting between them. Sample: CD8+ T cells from peripheral blood mononuclear cells, taken before pregnancy. The rearrangement uses TRBV6-5 and TRBJ1-5, with no clear D. The receptor comes from a female donor with multiple sclerosis, enrolled in a pregnancy study. CDR3 DNA: TGTGCCAGCAGTTACTTTCGTCATCAGCCCCAGCATTTT. Translating gives CASSYFRHQPQHF.